This T cell receptor beta chain was retrieved from a study of response to subunit inactivated influenza vaccine. CDR1 SGHKS and CDR2 YYEKEE come from the germline V gene (reference sequence). V lost 7 bases and J lost 8; bases outside the gene matches: 8. The CDR3 runs 14 residues. One entry per CDR3 protein results from TCRdb running MiXCR on the RT-PCR reads. The sample lists some 180,000 distinct CDR3 sequences, around 9% seen once, with about 11% in the top ten. Only a few counts were recorded for this clonotype. Its target is not known. Findings and caveats of the study: There was a suggestion from the authors that each seasonal influenza vaccination recruits few new T cells.

The rearrangement uses TRBV5-5 and TRBJ2-1; 11 bases are a match to TRBD1. This clonotype originated in a man over 45 who received an inactivated influenza vaccine. The input for sequencing was non-naive T cells sorted from PBMCs, taken on the day of vaccination. DNA for the CDR3: TGTGCCAGCGGACCTCCGGGACAGGGGGATGAGCAGTTCTTC. Its translation: CASGPPGQGDEQFF.